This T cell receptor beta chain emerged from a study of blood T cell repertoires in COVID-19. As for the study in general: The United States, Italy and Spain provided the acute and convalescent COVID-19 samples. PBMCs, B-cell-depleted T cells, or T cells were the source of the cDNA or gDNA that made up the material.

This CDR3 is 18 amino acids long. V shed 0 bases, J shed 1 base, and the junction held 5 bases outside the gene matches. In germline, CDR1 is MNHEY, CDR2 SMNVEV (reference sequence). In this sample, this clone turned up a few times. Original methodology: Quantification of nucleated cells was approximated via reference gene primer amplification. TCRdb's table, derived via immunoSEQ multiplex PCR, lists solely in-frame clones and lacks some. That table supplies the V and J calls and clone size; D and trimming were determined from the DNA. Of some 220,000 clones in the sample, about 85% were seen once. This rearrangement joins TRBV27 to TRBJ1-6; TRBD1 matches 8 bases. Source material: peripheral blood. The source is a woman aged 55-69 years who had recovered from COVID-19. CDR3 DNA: TGTGCCAGCAGTTTATCCGAGGGACAGGCTTCCTATAATTCACCCCTCCACTTT. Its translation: CASSLSEGQASYNSPLHF.